This T cell receptor (beta chain) was found in a study of blood T cell repertoires in COVID-19. This clone was detected only once. Some clones are missing from TCRdb's copy, which holds only in-frame ones; the method was immunoSEQ multiplex PCR. The table includes a few hundred thousand clones, 80% detected once. In germline, CDR1 is ENHRY, CDR2 SYGVKD. The CDR3 has 12 amino acids. With 11 bases removed from V and 8 bases from J, the gap between germline ends came to 16 bases. The specimen sequenced was PBMCs or T cells enriched from blood (not recorded which). This receptor was taken from a man under 40 with acute COVID-19. V gene TRBV10-3 combines with J gene TRBJ2-1; no reliable D call. The CDR3 region is CALSSTGYEQFF. CDR3 in DNA: TGTGCCCTTTCCTCGACTGGGTATGAGCAGTTCTTC.